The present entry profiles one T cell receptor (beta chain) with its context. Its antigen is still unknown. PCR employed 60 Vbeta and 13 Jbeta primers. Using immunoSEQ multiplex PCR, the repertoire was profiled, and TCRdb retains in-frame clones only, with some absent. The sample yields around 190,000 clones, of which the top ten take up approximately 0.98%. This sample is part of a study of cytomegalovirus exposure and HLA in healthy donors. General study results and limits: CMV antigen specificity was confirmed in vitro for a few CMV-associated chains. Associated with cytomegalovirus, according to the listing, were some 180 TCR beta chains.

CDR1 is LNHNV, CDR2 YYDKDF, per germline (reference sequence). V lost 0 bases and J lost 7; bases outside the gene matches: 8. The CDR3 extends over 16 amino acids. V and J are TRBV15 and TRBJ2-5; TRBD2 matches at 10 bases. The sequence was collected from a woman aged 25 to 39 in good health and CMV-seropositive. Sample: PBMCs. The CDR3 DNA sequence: TGTGCCACCAGCAGAGATGGGACTAGCGCCCGAGGGACCCAGTACTTC. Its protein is CATSRDGTSARGTQYF.